This record covers a single TCR beta chain. Its specificity is not known. Both 60 Vbeta primers and 13 Jbeta primers went into the PCR. Authors' processing steps: A later analysis counted about 80 million unique TCR beta chains, about 11 million shared. Clones were sequenced by immunoSEQ multiplex PCR, and TCRdb holds only the in-frame ones, with some missing. V and J calls and clone size are copied from that table; D and trimming were computed from the DNA. The sample holds around 100,000 clones, over 65% seen once. The record originates from a study of cytomegalovirus exposure and HLA in healthy donors. Whole-study results and caveats: In a later analysis, parvovirus B19, influenza, CMV and Epstein-Barr virus appeared linked to several top co-occurrence clusters.

The CDR3 is 16 amino acids. Germline loops: CDR1 SEHNR, CDR2 FQNEAQ (reference sequence). Trimming removed 6 bases at V and 5 bases at J, with 17 bases between. The sample consisted of PBMCs. The chain has TRBV7-9 and TRBJ1-6; tentative D call: TRBD1 (5 bases). This receptor was obtained from a middle-aged man in good health and CMV-seronegative. Here the CDR3 reads CASRFAGGTDNSPLHF. CDR3 DNA sequence: TGTGCCAGCAGGTTCGCGGGGGGGACGGATAATTCACCCCTCCACTTT.